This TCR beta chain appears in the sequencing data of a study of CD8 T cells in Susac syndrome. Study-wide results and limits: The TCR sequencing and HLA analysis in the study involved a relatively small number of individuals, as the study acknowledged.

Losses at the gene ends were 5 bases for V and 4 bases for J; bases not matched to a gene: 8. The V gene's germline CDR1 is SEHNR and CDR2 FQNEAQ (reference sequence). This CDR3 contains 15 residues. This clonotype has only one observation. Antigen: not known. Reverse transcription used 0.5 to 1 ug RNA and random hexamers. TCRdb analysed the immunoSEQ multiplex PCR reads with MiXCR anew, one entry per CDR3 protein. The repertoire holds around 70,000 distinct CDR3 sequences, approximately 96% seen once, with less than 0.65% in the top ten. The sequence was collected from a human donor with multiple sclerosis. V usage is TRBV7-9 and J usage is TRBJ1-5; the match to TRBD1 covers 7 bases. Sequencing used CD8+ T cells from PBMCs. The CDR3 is CASSSTGTDNQPQHF. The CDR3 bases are TGTGCCAGCAGCAGTACAGGGACAGATAATCAGCCCCAGCATTTT.